The TCR beta chain under discussion was sequenced for a study of blood T cell repertoires in COVID-19. On the study more broadly: COVID-19 samples collected from the United States, Italy and Spain covered acute and convalescent phases. PBMCs, B-cell-depleted T cells, or T cells provided the cDNA or gDNA that made up the material.

The V gene's germline CDR1 is LGHNA and CDR2 YSLEER. Trimming stripped 0 bases from V and 2 bases from J, with 6 bases between. The CDR3 totals 14 residues. As handled by the study authors: Reference gene primers were amplified, and this amplification served to estimate nucleated cell counts. Measured with immunoSEQ multiplex PCR; TCRdb has only the in-frame clones, and not every one. Clone size and V and J calls were adopted from that table, with D and trimming inferred from the DNA. Of 120,000 to 150,000 clones listed, approximately 80% are singletons. The J gene is TRBJ2-3, the V gene TRBV4-3, with no clear D. The source of this sequence is a human donor in a cohort sampled during active COVID-19. The source material was peripheral blood. CDR3 amino acids: CASSQDPNTDTQYF. CDR3 coding DNA: TGCGCCAGCAGCCAAGATCCAAACACAGATACGCAGTATTTT.